The following is a T cell receptor (beta chain) sequence with its context. Its antigen is still unknown. Base qualities are not at hand, and no much larger clone is one base apart. These data are taken from a study of control samples from healthy donors and cancer patients (dated by TCRdb to the early 2020s). The library was produced with the immunoSEQ multiplex PCR assay. Here the immuneACCESS table is served through TCRdb, limited to in-frame sequences with V and J called. Missing clones are a known gap in these copies; in checked studies unresolved V genes cover under half, and the rest lacks a known reason. For this sample the table gives about 120,000 clones, of which more than 75% were detected only once. Of the sample, less than 3% is held by the ten largest clones. V lost 2 bases and J lost 3 bases, and the count of bases not matched to a germline gene is 4. CDR1 and CDR2 are drawn from the germline V gene: LGHNA, YNFKEQ. Measured from the cysteine to the phenylalanine, the CDR3 is 16 residues long. The DNA shown is the 48-base CDR3, in frame from base 1.

The receptor's source is a woman in her 70s in good health. Sequencing used blood. The chain is assembled from TRBV4-2 and TRBJ2-3; 11 bases in the middle match TRBD2. DNA sequence: TGTGCCAGCAGCCAATCCCTAGCGGGGGGTACAGATACGCAGTATTTT. Protein translation: CASSQSLAGGTDTQYF.